This T cell receptor (beta chain) stems from a study of blood T cell repertoires in COVID-19. Study overall: PBMCs, B-cell-depleted T cells, or T cells were the source of the cDNA or gDNA that made up the material.

Enrollment of patients from Seattle took place during active infection, with longitudinal follow-up. CDR3 length: 12 amino acids. From germline, CDR1 is SNHLY and CDR2 FYNNEI. V lost 7 bases and J lost 3, with 7 bases in between. Per the original data handling: From reference gene primer amplification, estimates of nucleated cell counts were derived. The data were produced by immunoSEQ multiplex PCR, yet TCRdb's version contains in-frame clones alone and is incomplete. That table gives V, J and clone size, and the DNA gave D and trimming. The sample consists of under 350,000 clones, more than 80% of them appearing once.

The rearrangement uses TRBV2 and TRBJ1-5; no clear D gene. The sequenced sample consisted of peripheral blood. The source of this sequence is a woman aged 30 to 39 with COVID-19, enrolled during active disease. As DNA, the CDR3 is TGTGCCAGCACACAGTCCAATCAGCCCCAGCATTTT. It specifies CASTQSNQPQHF.